The 2 T cell receptor beta chains reported below all come from one sample, sequenced in a study of CD8 T cells in Susac syndrome. An amount of RNA that ranged from about 0.45 to 1 ug was reverse transcribed with random hexamers. TCRdb reprocessed the immunoSEQ multiplex PCR reads with MiXCR, giving one entry per CDR3 protein. The sample has tens of thousands of distinct CDR3 sequences, roughly 95% seen once. What was sequenced was CD8+ T cells from PBMCs. These receptors originate from a human donor with Susac syndrome.

The chain links TRBV7-8 to TRBJ2-3, with D perhaps matching TRBD2 (5 bases). V dropped 4 bases and J dropped 2 bases, with 13 bases sitting between them. This CDR3 comprises 15 residues. Germline CDR1 SGHVS, CDR2 FQNEAQ. The CDR3 bases are TGTGCCAGCAGCTCCCCTAGGAGGTACACAGATACGCAGTATTTT. It encodes CASSSPRRYTDTQYF.

V and J are TRBV2 and TRBJ2-7; D uncertain. CDR3 length: 10 residues. Trimming shortened V by 8 bases and J by 6 bases, and 8 bases separated the two germline ends. The germline V gene has CDR1 SNHLY and CDR2 FYNNEI. CDR3 bases: TGTGCCAGCCAAGGTTTCGAGCAGTACTTC. Protein product: CASQGFEQYF.